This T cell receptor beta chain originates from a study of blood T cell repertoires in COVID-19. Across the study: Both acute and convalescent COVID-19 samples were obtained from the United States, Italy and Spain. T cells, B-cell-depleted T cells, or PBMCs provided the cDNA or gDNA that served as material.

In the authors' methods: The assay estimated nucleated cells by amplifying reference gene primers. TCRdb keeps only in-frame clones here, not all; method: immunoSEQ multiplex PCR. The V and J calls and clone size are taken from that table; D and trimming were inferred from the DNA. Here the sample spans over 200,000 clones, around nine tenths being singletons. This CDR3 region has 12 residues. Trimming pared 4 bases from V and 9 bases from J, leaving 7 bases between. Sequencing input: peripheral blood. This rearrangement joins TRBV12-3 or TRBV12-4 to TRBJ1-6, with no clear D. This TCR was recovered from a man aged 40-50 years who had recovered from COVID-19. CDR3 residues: CASSYPGSPLHF. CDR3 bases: TGTGCCAGCAGTTATCCAGGTTCACCCCTCCACTTT.